What follows describes a single TCR beta chain. The antigen remains undetermined. The sample belongs to a study of T cell responses to AZD1222 COVID-19 vaccine. Regarding the study as a whole: Reports indicate that nearly half of spike-specific TCRs are directed at unmutated variant regions. Mapped onto spike, vaccine-associated CD4 TCRs spanned it and were dominant at 160-218 and 743-854. Increased Spike-specific TCR breadth and depth were observed after two AZD1222 doses. Only 5 or 6 AZD1222 recipients were seropositive at baseline.

The V end was cut by 1 base, the J end by 7 bases, with 2 bases between. The CDR3 totals 11 residues. Germline values: CDR1 LGHDT, CDR2 YNNKEL (reference sequence). Clones were sequenced by immunoSEQ multiplex PCR, and TCRdb holds only the in-frame ones, with some missing. Of 140,000 to 150,000 clones in the sample, roughly 93% were seen once. This TCR came from an adult who received the AZD1222 COVID-19 vaccine. This specimen consisted of peripheral blood, obtained 28 days after the second AZD1222 dose. The J gene is TRBJ1-3, the V gene TRBV3-1 (or the pseudogene TRBV3-2); D is unresolved. The CDR3 DNA reads TGTGCCAGCAGCCAAGCGAACACCATATATTTT. It specifies CASSQANTIYF.